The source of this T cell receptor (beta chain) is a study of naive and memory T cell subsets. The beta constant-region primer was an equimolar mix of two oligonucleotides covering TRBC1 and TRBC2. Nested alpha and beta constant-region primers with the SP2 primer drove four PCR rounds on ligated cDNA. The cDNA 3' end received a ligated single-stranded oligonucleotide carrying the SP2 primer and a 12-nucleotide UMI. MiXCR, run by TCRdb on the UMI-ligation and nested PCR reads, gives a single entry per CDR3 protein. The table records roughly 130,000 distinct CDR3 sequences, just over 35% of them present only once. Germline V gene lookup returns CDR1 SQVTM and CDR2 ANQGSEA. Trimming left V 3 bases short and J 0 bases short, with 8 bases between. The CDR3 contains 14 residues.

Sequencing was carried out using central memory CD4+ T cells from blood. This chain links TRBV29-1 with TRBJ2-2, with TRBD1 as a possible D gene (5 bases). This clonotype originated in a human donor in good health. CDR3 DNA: TGCAGCGTTGATTTGGGGCCGAACACCGGGGAGCTGTTTTTT. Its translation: CSVDLGPNTGELFF.